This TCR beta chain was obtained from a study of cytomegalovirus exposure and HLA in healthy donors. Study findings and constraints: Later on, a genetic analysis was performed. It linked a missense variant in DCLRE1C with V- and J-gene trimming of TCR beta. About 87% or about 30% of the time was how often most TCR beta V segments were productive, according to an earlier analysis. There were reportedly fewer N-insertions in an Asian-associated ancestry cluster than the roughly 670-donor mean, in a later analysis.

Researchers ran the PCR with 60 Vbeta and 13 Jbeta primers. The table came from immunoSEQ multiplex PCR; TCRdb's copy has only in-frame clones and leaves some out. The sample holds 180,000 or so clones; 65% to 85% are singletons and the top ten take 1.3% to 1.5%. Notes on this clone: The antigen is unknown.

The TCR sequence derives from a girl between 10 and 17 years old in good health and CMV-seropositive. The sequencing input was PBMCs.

The CDR3 bases are TGTGCCAGCAGCCGCTCGGGGGGCGGCACAGATACGCAGTATTTT. Encoded protein: CASSRSGGGTDTQYF. The V call is TRBV4-2, the J call TRBJ2-3; possible D gene TRBD2, 7 bases. The CDR3 totals 15 residues. Germline-derived CDR1 and CDR2 are LGHNA and YNFKEQ. Trimming stripped 4 bases from V and 1 base from J, with 12 bases between.